The 29 T cell receptor beta chains in this list originate from one sample, sequenced in a study of cytomegalovirus exposure and HLA in healthy donors. With 60 Vbeta and 13 Jbeta primers, the PCR was carried out. TCRdb keeps only in-frame clones here, not all; method: immunoSEQ multiplex PCR. Its clone listing holds 100,000 to 150,000 clones. Sequenced sample: PBMCs. The receptor set was obtained from a middle-aged man in good health and CMV-seronegative.

The gene calls are TRBV11-2 and TRBJ2-7; 9 positions match TRBD1. The CDR3 is 16 residues long. Germline-derived CDR1 and CDR2 are SGHAT and FQNNGV. V trimming: 2 bases; J trimming: 0 bases; junction bases outside the gene matches: 5. As DNA, the CDR3 is TGTGCCAGCAGCTTAAGACCGGGACAGGGCTCCTACGAGCAGTACTTC. Translation gives CASSLRPGQGSYEQYF. The variable domain in full, with the rest retrieved from reference TRBV11-2 and TRBJ2-7, is EAGVAQSPRYKIIEKRQSVAFWCNPISGHATLYWYQQILGQGPKLLIQFQNNGVVDDSQLPKDRFSAERLKGVDSTLKIQPAKLEDSAVYLCASSLRPGQGSYEQYFGPGTRLTVT.

V is TRBV14 and J is TRBJ2-2; the match to TRBD1 covers 12 bases. Germline V CDR1 and CDR2: SGHDN, FVKESK. The CDR3 extends over 19 amino acids. The V gene end was trimmed by 4 bases and the J gene end by 1 base; junction bases not matched to a gene: 10. Here the CDR3 DNA reads TGTGCCAGCAGCCGCCGGGGGGACAGGGGGCTATTGAACACCGGGGAGCTGTTTTTT. It yields the protein CASSRRGDRGLLNTGELFF.

For this clone: One end of the junction is discordant with germline, which a read error may explain. Other nucleotide sequences in the sample specify the same CDR3. The chain is built from TRBV2 and TRBJ2-4; 11 bases line up with TRBD2. This CDR3 contains 19 residues. Germline assignment: CDR1 SNHLY and CDR2 FYNNEI. This CDR3 is CASAGRVAGGIGSKNIQYF. CDR3 DNA sequence: TGCGCCAGCGCCGGGCGGGTAGCGGGAGGGATAGGGTCCAAAAACATTCAGTACTTC.

The chain is built from TRBV30 and TRBJ1-2, with a tentative D call TRBD1 (5 bases). V dropped 0 bases and J dropped 6 bases, with 8 bases sitting between them. The CDR3 sequence is 12 residues long. The germline V gene has CDR1 GTSNPN and CDR2 SVGIG (reference sequence). The chain's CDR3 is CAWSVNRNGYTF. As DNA, the CDR3 is TGTGCCTGGAGTGTTAACAGGAATGGCTACACCTTC.

V and J are TRBV7-9 and TRBJ1-2; D unresolved. The CDR3 is 15 amino acids. From germline, CDR1 is SEHNR and CDR2 FQNEAQ (reference sequence). Deletions cut 1 base from V and 8 bases from J, with 17 bases between. The CDR3 DNA sequence: TGTGCCAGCAGCTTAGGTGATATCGGGGTGAAGGGCTACACCTTC. Translated: CASSLGDIGVKGYTF.

The CDR3 spells CASSFRTFYGNTIYF. For the CDR3, the DNA is TGTGCCAGCAGCTTTAGGACATTCTATGGAAACACCATATATTTT. The V and J genes are TRBV5-6 and TRBJ1-3; possible D gene TRBD1, 5 bases. This CDR3 is built from 15 residues. Trimming pared 2 bases from V and 3 bases from J, leaving 12 bases between. The germline V gene has CDR1 SGHDT and CDR2 YYEEEE.

The chain combines TRBV7-2 with TRBJ1-6; D gene ambiguous. CDR3 size: 15 residues. With 1 base removed from V and 7 bases from J, the gap between germline ends came to 11 bases. CDR1 SGHTA and CDR2 FQGNSA come from the germline V gene. The CDR3 nucleotides read TGTGCCAGCAGCTTAGTTTCGGGGAAGAATTCACCCCTCCACTTT. As protein: CASSLVSGKNSPLHF.

V usage is TRBV5-6 and J usage is TRBJ2-7; TRBD2 might be the D (5 bases). The CDR3 runs 15 residues. V lost 0 bases and J 5 bases, leaving 15 bases between the germline ends. Germline CDR1 and CDR2: SGHDT and YYEEEE. The CDR3 reads CASSLGSGPRDEQYF. In DNA, the CDR3 is TGTGCCAGCAGCTTGGGGAGCGGTCCTAGGGACGAGCAGTACTTC.

This chain connects TRBV6-5 to TRBJ2-7; D remains ambiguous. Deletions cut 0 bases from V and 3 bases from J, with 12 bases between. There are 15 residues in the CDR3. CDR1 and CDR2 from the germline V gene are MNHEY and SVGAGI. The CDR3 region has the DNA TGTGCCAGCAGTTACTCCCGGAGAGGTAACTACGAGCAGTACTTC. It translates to CASSYSRRGNYEQYF.

V usage is TRBV5-1 and J usage is TRBJ2-2; 10 bases align to TRBD2. Germline CDR1 SGHRS, CDR2 YFSETQ. After removal of 1 base from V and 8 bases from J, the junction contained 8 bases not matched to a gene. This CDR3 is built from 16 residues. The CDR3 region is CASSLWSSGRVGELFF. The DNA of the CDR3 is TGCGCCAGCAGCTTGTGGTCTAGCGGGAGAGTAGGGGAGCTGTTTTTT. Using reference TRBV5-1 and TRBJ2-2 for the parts outside the CDR3, the full variable domain is KAGVTQTPRYLIKTRGQQVTLSCSPISGHRSVSWYQQTPGQGLQFLFEYFSETQRNKGNFPGRFSGRQFSNSRSEMNVSTLELGDSALYLCASSLWSSGRVGELFFGEGSRLTVL.

The chain recombines TRBV7-8 with TRBJ2-7; a possible D gene is TRBD1 (7 bases). The CDR3 has 16 residues. In germline, CDR1 is SGHVS, CDR2 FQNEAQ. V lost 1 base, J lost 3 bases, and 16 bases lay in between. The CDR3 protein is CASSLEGGTEYYEQYF. CDR3 nucleotide sequence: TGTGCCAGCAGCTTAGAAGGCGGGACAGAATACTACGAGCAGTACTTC.

Written as DNA, the CDR3 is TGTGCCGCCAGTCTCTCCGGGGCCAACGTCCTGACTTTC. Amino acid sequence: CAASLSGANVLTF. J is TRBJ2-6 and V is TRBV5-6; unclear D gene. The CDR3 totals 13 residues. The V gene lost 10 bases and the J gene lost 4 bases, with 12 bases spanning the gap. CDR1 is SGHDT and CDR2 is YYEEEE in the germline V gene.

The J gene is TRBJ1-2, the V gene TRBV19; the D gene is possibly TRBD1 (6 bases). CDR1 is LNHDA and CDR2 is SQIVND in the germline V gene (reference sequence). The CDR3 spans 13 residues. The V end was cut by 5 bases, the J end by 7 bases, with 14 bases between. CDR3 in amino acids: CASSVTGISGYTF. The CDR3 nucleotides read TGTGCCAGTAGTGTCACAGGGATTAGTGGCTACACCTTC. The full variable domain, completed using reference TRBV19 and TRBJ1-2, is DGGITQSPKYLFRKEGQNVTLSCEQNLNHDAMYWYRQDPGQGLRLIYYSQIVNDFQKGDIAEGYSVSREKKESFPLTVTSAQKNPTAFYLCASSVTGISGYTFGSGTRLTVV.

The chain uses TRBV19 and TRBJ1-5, with 7 bases identical to TRBD1. The CDR3 has 16 residues. V was pared by 3 bases and J by 4 bases, with 9 bases of the junction left unmatched. Germline V CDR1 and CDR2: LNHDA, SQIVND (reference sequence). The CDR3 loop is CASSIQGGLANQPQHF. Written as DNA, the CDR3 is TGTGCCAGTAGTATCCAGGGGGGTTTAGCAAATCAGCCCCAGCATTTT.

V usage is TRBV5-8 and J usage is TRBJ1-6, with D possibly being TRBD1 (6 bases). The CDR3 runs to 14 residues. Trimming left V 1 base short and J 9 bases short, with 11 bases between. CDR1 and CDR2 (germline): SGHTS, YDEGEE. The CDR3 spells CASSLTRGSSPLHF. CDR3 nucleotides: TGTGCCAGCAGCTTGACCAGGGGTAGTTCACCCCTCCACTTT. Looking up the rest from reference TRBV5-8 and TRBJ1-6 gives the full variable domain: EAGVTQSPTHLIKTRGQQATLRCSPISGHTSVYWYQQALGLGLQFLLWYDEGEERNRGNFPPRFSGRQFPNYSSELNVNALELEDSALYLCASSLTRGSSPLHFGNGTRLTVT.

The chain couples TRBV5-6 to TRBJ2-5; perhaps TRBD2 as D (6 bases). CDR1 is SGHDT, CDR2 YYEEEE, per germline. Between the trimmed V and J ends, which lost 2 bases and 5 bases, there was a span of 16 bases. The CDR3 consists of 15 residues. The CDR3: CASSLREFGTETQYF. The CDR3 nucleotides are TGTGCCAGCAGCTTACGGGAGTTTGGGACGGAGACCCAGTACTTC.

The chain carries TRBV29-1 and TRBJ2-3; 9 bases are a match to TRBD2. From germline, CDR1 is SQVTM and CDR2 ANQGSEA. The ends lost 3 bases at V and 3 bases at J; junction bases unmatched: 4. The CDR3 contains 14 residues. This chain's CDR3 is CSVEGLALTDTQYF. The CDR3 nucleotides are TGCAGCGTTGAGGGACTAGCTTTAACAGATACGCAGTATTTT.

The chain joins TRBV19 to TRBJ2-1; TRBD2 might be the D (6 bases). V lost 0 bases, J lost 9 bases, and 12 bases lay in between. Germline V gives CDR1 LNHDA, CDR2 SQIVND (reference sequence). The CDR3 runs to 14 residues. The CDR3 DNA reads TGTGCCAGTAGTATAGATCCTTTGGGAGGTGAGCAGTTCTTC. Protein sequence: CASSIDPLGGEQFF.

The chain couples TRBV30 to TRBJ2-5; TRBD1 agrees at 9 bases. With the DNA end fitting TRBJ2-7 better, the J assignment may be wrong. Germline V gene sequence: CDR1 GTSNPN, CDR2 SVGIG (reference sequence). CDR3 length: 16 amino acids. This CDR3 reads CAWRQGAGAPSYEQYF. CDR3 bases: TGTGCCTGGAGACAGGGGGCTGGAGCGCCGTCCTACGAGCAGTACTTC.

The chain couples TRBV5-6 to TRBJ2-7; possibly TRBD1 for D (5 bases). The CDR3 spans 13 residues. Trimming pared 1 base from V and 3 bases from J, leaving 8 bases between. Germline loops: CDR1 SGHDT, CDR2 YYEEEE. The CDR3 loop reads CASSLRGFYEQYF. The CDR3 DNA sequence: TGTGCCAGCAGCTTGAGGGGATTCTACGAGCAGTACTTC.

This chain joins TRBV5-1 and TRBJ2-7; 12 nucleotides match TRBD2. Germline CDR1 reads SGHRS; CDR2 reads YFSETQ. J gave up 6 bases and V 1 base, and 5 bases lay outside the gene matches. The CDR3 has 15 amino acids. In DNA, the CDR3 is TGCGCCAGCAGCTTGAGGACTAGCGGGACAGTCGAGCAGTACTTC. Translation: CASSLRTSGTVEQYF. The variable domain in full, with the rest retrieved from reference TRBV5-1 and TRBJ2-7, is KAGVTQTPRYLIKTRGQQVTLSCSPISGHRSVSWYQQTPGQGLQFLFEYFSETQRNKGNFPGRFSGRQFSNSRSEMNVSTLELGDSALYLCASSLRTSGTVEQYFGPGTRLTVT.

The chain uses TRBV5-1 and TRBJ2-7; 7 nucleotides agree with TRBD2. V lost 3 bases to trimming and J lost 6 bases; unmatched junction nucleotides: 9. The germline CDR1 and CDR2 sequences are SGHRS and YFSETQ. This CDR3 is 14 amino acids long. CDR3 sequence reads: CASSSQWGGGEQYF. The CDR3 DNA sequence: TGCGCCAGCAGCTCCCAGTGGGGGGGTGGCGAGCAGTACTTC.

The chain recombines TRBV6-6 with TRBJ2-2; 10 positions agree with TRBD2. This CDR3 comprises 16 residues. The junction had 7 bases not matched to a gene; V was cut back by 3 bases and J by 6 bases. Germline-derived CDR1 and CDR2 are MNHNY and SVGAGI (reference sequence). The CDR3 here is CASSYWSAGGAGELFF. CDR3 coding DNA: TGTGCCAGCAGTTATTGGTCAGCGGGAGGGGCCGGGGAGCTGTTTTTT.

The genes are TRBV5-1 and TRBJ2-3, with a weak D call TRBD2 (6 bases). CDR3 size: 13 residues. In germline, CDR1 is SGHRS, CDR2 YFSETQ. V was trimmed by 7 bases and J by 1 base, leaving 10 bases between them. In nucleotides, the CDR3 is TGCGCCAGCTCCCCGGGGGGCACAGATACGCAGTATTTT. Translating it yields CASSPGGTDTQYF. Full variable domain (outside the CDR3, taken from reference TRBV5-1 and TRBJ2-3): KAGVTQTPRYLIKTRGQQVTLSCSPISGHRSVSWYQQTPGQGLQFLFEYFSETQRNKGNFPGRFSGRQFSNSRSEMNVSTLELGDSALYLCASSPGGTDTQYFGPGTRLTVL.

The chain has TRBV6-5 and TRBJ2-1; D is uncertain. V dropped 6 bases and J dropped 0 bases, with 12 bases sitting between them. The CDR3 loop spans 15 amino acids. Germline lookup yields CDR1 MNHEY and CDR2 SVGAGI. The CDR3 sequence is CASRPPYSSYNEQFF. CDR3 nucleotides: TGTGCCAGCAGACCCCCTTATAGCTCCTACAATGAGCAGTTCTTC.

The V and J genes are TRBV2 and TRBJ2-7; TRBD2 aligns across 7 bases. Trimming removed 7 bases from V and 2 bases from J; junction bases left unmatched: 11. Germline-derived CDR1 and CDR2 are SNHLY and FYNNEI. CDR3 size: 15 residues. The CDR3 sequence is CASTAGLGTPYEQYF. DNA of the CDR3: TGTGCCAGCACTGCAGGACTAGGGACTCCCTACGAGCAGTACTTC.

V is TRBV28 and J is TRBJ2-3; the match to TRBD2 covers 10 bases. The V gene end was trimmed by 3 bases and the J gene end by 5 bases; junction bases not matched to a gene: 8. CDR3 length equals 16 residues. CDR1 is MDHEN, CDR2 SYDVKM, per germline. CDR3 coding DNA: TGTGCCAGCAGTTTGGGGCTAGCGGGAGCTCGAGATACGCAGTATTTT. Translation: CASSLGLAGARDTQYF.

V gene TRBV19 combines with J gene TRBJ2-2, with 7 nucleotides matching TRBD2. Germline CDR1 LNHDA, CDR2 SQIVND (reference sequence). Unmatched junction bases numbered 10, after V lost 9 bases and J lost 6 bases. The CDR3 runs 14 residues. Here the CDR3 reads CARERRGEAGELFF. As DNA, the CDR3 is TGTGCCAGGGAGCGCCGGGGGGAGGCCGGGGAGCTGTTTTTT.

The chain recombines TRBV9 with TRBJ1-3, with D uncertain. Germline V gives CDR1 SGDLS, CDR2 YYNGEE. Trimming removed 2 bases at V and 0 bases at J, with 12 bases between. CDR3 length: 16 residues. For the CDR3, the DNA is TGTGCCAGCAGCGTTGCGGGCATAAGCTCTGGAAACACCATATATTTT. Protein product: CASSVAGISSGNTIYF.